This T cell receptor (beta chain) stems from a study of shared clonotypes between healthy human individuals. Study findings and constraints: Compared with clonotypes that all four donors shared, non-shared clonotypes had lower generation probabilities.

On this clone itself: The antigen remains unidentified.

A 200 ng quantity of DNA, roughly 32,000 T cell genomes, went into the sorted-subset replicate PCRs. Libraries were prepared by immunoSEQ multiplex PCR; TCRdb keeps only in-frame clonotypes and omits some of them. The table includes over a million clones, roughly 74% detected once. The CD4+ fraction was divided into a CD45RA+ naive subset and a CD45RA-negative memory subset. Sequenced sample: memory CD4+ T cells from PBMCs. Subset of the sample: CD45RA-negative fraction. This sequence was found in a man aged 18 to 29 in good health. Some clones in this sample may be carry-over from other donors' samples.

In nucleotides, the CDR3 is TGCAGCGTTAGACGACTAGCGGGAGATAACGAGCAGTACTTC. Translation gives CSVRRLAGDNEQYF. The chain joins TRBV29-1 to TRBJ2-7; 12 bases are a match to TRBD2. Germline assignment: CDR1 SQVTM and CDR2 ANQGSEA. With V trimmed by 5 bases and J by 5 bases, 7 bases remained unmatched. The CDR3 covers 14 residues.